The clone carrying this T cell receptor (beta chain) was detected once. Authors' processing steps: Nucleated cell counts were estimated from reference gene primer amplification. Assay: immunoSEQ multiplex PCR; the TCRdb copy retains only in-frame clones and omits some. The DNA gave D and trimming, while V, J and clone size come from that table. The table records under 250,000 clones, about 89% of them present only once. Germline CDR1 SQVTM, CDR2 ANQGSEA. This CDR3 comprises 13 residues. Trimming took off 6 bases at V and 1 base at J, with 12 bases between the two ends. This entry comes from a study of blood T cell repertoires in COVID-19. Looking at the study overall: Sources were T cells, B-cell-depleted T cells, or PBMCs; the material itself was cDNA or gDNA.

The material sequenced was peripheral blood. V and J are TRBV29-1 and TRBJ1-1, with a tentative D call TRBD1 (5 bases). The receptor comes from a woman aged 55 to 70 who had recovered from COVID-19. CDR3 coding DNA: TGCAGCGTGGCACAGGTATCGAACACTGAAGCTTTCTTT. It specifies CSVAQVSNTEAFF.